One and the same sample provided the 24 T cell receptor beta chains below, sequenced in a study of cytomegalovirus exposure and HLA in healthy donors. PCR used 60 Vbeta primers and 13 Jbeta primers. The method was immunoSEQ multiplex PCR; TCRdb's version includes in-frame clones alone and lacks a portion of them. The sample has 99,000 or so clones, over 80% seen once. The sequenced material came from PBMCs. The receptors shown here come from a female donor in good health and CMV-seropositive.

The table lists this clone with a count of one. This chain links TRBV28 with TRBJ1-2, with TRBD1 identical over 7 bases. Germline V gives CDR1 MDHEN, CDR2 SYDVKM. The CDR3 contains 15 residues. The J segment lost 9 bases and the V segment lost 5 bases, leaving 15 bases of the junction unmatched. In DNA, the CDR3 is TGTGCCAGCAGTCTAGGGGGCTTGGAGTCCCTGAGCTACACCTTC. It yields the protein CASSLGGLESLSYTF.

The rearrangement uses TRBV5-6 and TRBJ2-7, with D tentatively TRBD2 (5 bases). CDR1 and CDR2 from the germline V gene are SGHDT and YYEEEE. Trimming took off 2 bases at V and 1 base at J, with 13 bases between the two ends. The CDR3 has 15 amino acids. DNA for the CDR3: TGTGCCAGCAGCTTTCTGGCAGGCGGGTCCTACGAGCAGTACTTC. Its protein product is CASSFLAGGSYEQYF.

The chain recombines TRBV5-1 with TRBJ2-7, with 10 bases fitting TRBD1. The J segment lost 6 bases and the V segment lost 0 bases, leaving 6 bases of the junction unmatched. The CDR3 is 15 residues long. Germline CDR1 and CDR2: SGHRS and YFSETQ. CDR3 in DNA: TGCGCCAGCAGCTTGGTAAGGGACAGGGGTTGCGAGCAGTACTTC. It specifies CASSLVRDRGCEQYF.

This rearrangement joins TRBV4-2 to TRBJ1-4; 7 nucleotides match TRBD1. This CDR3 has 14 residues. V gave up 6 bases and J gave up 7 bases; unmatched junction bases: 8. Germline V gene lookup returns CDR1 LGHNA and CDR2 YNFKEQ. CDR3 region: CASSALTGSEKLFF. DNA of the CDR3: TGTGCCAGCAGTGCTTTGACAGGGAGTGAAAAACTGTTTTTT.

J is TRBJ2-2 and V is TRBV10-2; D is possibly TRBD2 (6 bases). V lost 6 bases and J lost 4, with 15 bases in between. CDR3 length equals 15 residues. Germline assignment: CDR1 WSHSY and CDR2 SAAADI. CDR3 amino acids: CASSLRDLSTGELFF. The CDR3 DNA reads as TGCGCCAGCAGCCTCCGGGACTTATCCACCGGGGAGCTGTTTTTT.

This clone was picked up a small number of times. The chain links TRBV5-6 to TRBJ2-5; 11 bases are shared with TRBD2. CDR1 and CDR2 from the germline V gene are SGHDT and YYEEEE. The CDR3 sequence is 15 residues long. The trim removed 3 bases at V and 5 bases at J, leaving 6 bases unmatched. The CDR3 reads CASSSVLAGEETQYF. CDR3 sequence (DNA): TGTGCCAGCAGCTCGGTACTAGCGGGAGAGGAGACCCAGTACTTC.

This clone was counted a few times. This rearrangement joins TRBV11-2 to TRBJ2-3, with D possibly being TRBD1 (5 bases). The CDR3 length is 15 residues. Germline-derived CDR1 and CDR2 are SGHAT and FQNNGV. Trimming took 4 bases from V and 6 from J, leaving 17 bases between them. This chain's CDR3 is CASSSRQTLQDTQYF. The CDR3 DNA sequence: TGTGCCAGCAGCTCTAGACAGACGCTTCAGGATACGCAGTATTTT.

The chain combines TRBV27 with TRBJ1-1, with D maybe TRBD1 (5 bases). The V and J ends lost 2 bases and 2 bases respectively, with 9 bases between them. The CDR3 is 14 amino acids. The germline CDR1 and CDR2 sequences are MNHEY and SMNVEV (reference sequence). The CDR3 DNA follows: TGTGCCAGCAGTTTAAGGGGCCGTAACACTGAAGCTTTCTTT. This translates into CASSLRGRNTEAFF.

This chain uses TRBV6-5 with TRBJ2-2, with unresolved D. The CDR3 is 16 amino acids. Looked up from germline, CDR1 is MNHEY and CDR2 is SVGAGI. V was cut by 0 bases and J by 4 bases, with 12 bases left in between. The DNA for the CDR3 is TGTGCCAGCAGTTACTCGAGGCTCTCGGGCACCGGGGAGCTGTTTTTT. The encoded protein is CASSYSRLSGTGELFF.

The J gene is TRBJ1-2, the V gene TRBV5-1; TRBD1 matches 8 bases. The CDR3 has 13 residues. Per germline, CDR1 SGHRS and CDR2 YFSETQ. Trimming removed 1 base from V and 11 bases from J; junction bases left unmatched: 7. The CDR3 DNA follows: TGCGCCAGCAGCTTGAGGCAGGGGGCCGGGTACACCTTC. Its protein product is CASSLRQGAGYTF.

The chain couples TRBV4-2 to TRBJ1-3, with TRBD1 as a possible D gene (6 bases). CDR3 length equals 15 residues. Germline CDR1 is LGHNA and CDR2 is YNFKEQ. V shed 2 bases and J shed 6 bases, with 14 bases lying between them. The CDR3 DNA sequence: TGTGCCAGCAGCCAATCAGGGGTTACGGAAAACACCATATATTTT. Translating gives CASSQSGVTENTIYF.

V is TRBV7-9 and J is TRBJ2-7; D gene uncertain. V lost 5 bases to trimming and J lost 3 bases, with 5 bases between them. This CDR3 is built from 11 residues. CDR1 is SEHNR, CDR2 FQNEAQ, per germline (reference sequence). The CDR3 loop is CASSRGYEQYF. In DNA, the CDR3 is TGTGCCAGCAGCCGAGGCTACGAGCAGTACTTC.

The chain has TRBV10-3 and TRBJ1-5, with D possibly TRBD1 on 6 matching bases. This CDR3 is built from 14 residues. The V and J ends lost 3 bases and 6 bases respectively, with 12 bases between them. Germline V gives CDR1 ENHRY, CDR2 SYGVKD. Written as DNA, the CDR3 is TGTGCCATCAGTGAAGGGGGGGGGATTCAGCCCCAGCATTTT. Translating gives CAISEGGGIQPQHF.

The chain is built from TRBV4-1 and TRBJ1-4; a weak D match, TRBD1 (6 bases). Germline values: CDR1 MGHRA, CDR2 YSYEKL. The CDR3 is made up of 15 amino acids. Trimming left V 1 base short and J 7 bases short, with 13 bases between. This CDR3 is CASSQAGGVGEKLFF. DNA of the CDR3: TGCGCCAGCAGCCAAGCGGGGGGCGTCGGTGAAAAACTGTTTTTT.

This chain connects TRBV6-5 to TRBJ1-2, with D unclear. V was shortened by 7 bases and J by 0 bases, with 15 bases between the two germline ends. The CDR3 extends over 15 amino acids. Germline V gene sequence: CDR1 MNHEY, CDR2 SVGAGI. The CDR3: CASTRRTGANYGYTF. CDR3 coding DNA: TGTGCCAGCACCCGACGGACGGGAGCTAACTATGGCTACACCTTC.

The chain couples TRBV10-1 to TRBJ2-5, with 14 bases identical to TRBD2. Germline assignment: CDR1 WNHNN and CDR2 SYGVQD (reference sequence). The CDR3 has 17 residues. J lost 5 bases, V lost 3 bases, and 8 bases had no gene match. This CDR3 is CASSEGLAGGAVETQYF. CDR3 nucleotide sequence: TGCGCCAGCAGTGAAGGACTAGCGGGAGGTGCCGTCGAGACCCAGTACTTC.

This sequence joins TRBV29-1 and TRBJ2-2, with TRBD1 identical over 8 bases. This CDR3 has 15 residues. Trimming removed 0 bases from V and 4 bases from J; junction bases left unmatched: 4. The V gene's germline CDR1 is SQVTM and CDR2 ANQGSEA. In nucleotides, the CDR3 is TGCAGCGTTGAAGATCGACAGGGGCTCACCGGGGAGCTGTTTTTT. Translated: CSVEDRQGLTGELFF.

This rearrangement joins TRBV30 to TRBJ2-1; TRBD2 matches 15 bases. CDR1 and CDR2 (germline): GTSNPN, SVGIG (reference sequence). The CDR3 contains 16 residues. V was clipped by 5 bases and J by 6 bases; unmatched bases: 8. The chain's CDR3 is CAWGGLAGGGFNEQFF. Here the CDR3 DNA reads TGTGCCTGGGGGGGACTAGCGGGAGGTGGGTTCAATGAGCAGTTCTTC. The complete variable domain, with remaining parts taken from reference TRBV30 and TRBJ2-1, reads SQTIHQWPATLVQPVGSPLSLECTVEGTSNPNLYWYRQAAGRGLQLLFYSVGIGQISSEVPQNLSASRPQDRQFILSSKKLLLSDSGFYLCAWGGLAGGGFNEQFFGPGTRLTVL.

In DNA form, the CDR3 reads TGTGCCAGCAGCCCCCACTACAGGGGGCATTCAGATACGCAGTATTTT. It translates to CASSPHYRGHSDTQYF. This chain links TRBV7-9 with TRBJ2-3; 9 bases are shared with TRBD1. After removal of 5 bases from V and 4 bases from J, the junction contained 10 bases not matched to a gene. This CDR3 spans 16 amino acids. Looked up from germline, CDR1 is SEHNR and CDR2 is FQNEAQ (reference sequence).

The V call is TRBV9, the J call TRBJ2-2; 7 bases align to TRBD1. Losses at the gene ends were 6 bases for V and 6 bases for J; bases not matched to a gene: 2. The CDR3 has 12 amino acids. The germline CDR1 and CDR2 sequences are SGDLS and YYNGEE. The CDR3 here is CASTQGAGELFF. CDR3 bases: TGTGCCAGCACCCAGGGGGCCGGGGAGCTGTTTTTT.

The chain combines TRBV5-1 with TRBJ1-1, with unresolved D. The V gene's germline CDR1 is SGHRS and CDR2 YFSETQ. Trimming shortened V by 7 bases and J by 6 bases, and 19 bases separated the two germline ends. The CDR3 is 14 amino acids. The CDR3 protein is CASLLGGDPSEAFF. The CDR3 DNA follows: TGCGCCAGCCTCTTGGGAGGTGATCCCTCTGAAGCTTTCTTT.

This chain links TRBV5-1 with TRBJ2-1, with 9 bases lining up with TRBD1. The CDR3 covers 15 residues. V was clipped by 3 bases and J by 5 bases; unmatched bases: 6. Germline lookup yields CDR1 SGHRS and CDR2 YFSETQ. For the CDR3, the DNA is TGCGCCAGCAGCTCGACAGGGGGATCTCACAATGAGCAGTTCTTC. Translated: CASSSTGGSHNEQFF.

The V and J genes are TRBV5-4 and TRBJ2-2; the match to TRBD2 covers 10 bases. V dropped 3 bases and J dropped 7; count of bases not matched to a gene: 12. Germline loops: CDR1 SGHNT, CDR2 YYREEE (reference sequence). This CDR3 spans 17 amino acids. DNA for the CDR3: TGTGCCAGCAGCTCCCCAGCGGGAGGGCCGAGGGTCGGGGAGCTGTTTTTT. It is translated as CASSSPAGGPRVGELFF.

The chain joins TRBV19 to TRBJ1-1; D gene uncertain. Germline loops: CDR1 LNHDA, CDR2 SQIVND (reference sequence). Trimming removed 3 bases at V and 1 base at J, with 6 bases between. CDR3 length: 13 amino acids. As DNA, the CDR3 is TGTGCCAGTAGTATTTACAGGAACACTGAAGCTTTCTTT. Its protein is CASSIYRNTEAFF.